These T cell receptor beta chains were read from a single sample in a study of control samples from healthy donors and cancer patients. Generated by immunoSEQ multiplex PCR, the TCRdb table keeps only in-frame clones and is missing some. The sample lists 130,000 or so clones, approximately 90% occurring once. The sequenced sample consisted of blood. All receptors derive from a woman aged 45 to 65 in good health. CDR3s include the opening cysteine and the closing phenylalanine or tryptophan. The D gene is left open where the match is weak. Expanded clones get a size class; other rows say once, few or many, or leave the size out.

TRBJ1-1 TRBD1 TRBV29-1 . CSIRQGSLDTEAFF TGCAGCATCCGACAGGGATCTTTGGACACTGAAGCTTTCTTT
TRBJ1-2 . TRBV19 . CASSSSGAANYGYTF TGTGCCAGTAGCTCTTCTGGGGCAGCGAACTATGGCTACACCTTC
TRBJ1-1 . TRBV28 . CASMDQHYPNTEAFF TGTGCCAGCATGGATCAGCACTACCCTAACACTGAAGCTTTCTTT
TRBJ1-2 . TRBV5-1 . CASSLTEDGYTF TGCGCCAGCAGCTTGACGGAAGATGGCTACACCTTC
TRBJ1-3 . TRBV18 . CASSPGVSGNTIYF TGTGCCAGCTCCCCAGGGGTCTCTGGAAACACCATATATTTT
TRBJ1-6 TRBD1 TRBV19 . CASSIDTARTGDSPLHF TGTGCCAGTAGTATAGATACGGCCCGGACAGGGGATTCACCCCTCCACTTT
TRBJ2-5 TRBD2 TRBV19 . CASSRRTSGRGETQYF TGTGCCAGTAGTCGACGAACTAGCGGGAGAGGAGAGACCCAGTACTTC
TRBJ2-3 . TRBV10-3 . CAISGDVEKDTQYF TGTGCCATCAGTGGGGATGTAGAAAAGGATACGCAGTATTTT
TRBJ2-1 TRBD1 TRBV5-1 . CASSRRQGRVDEQFF TGCGCCAGCAGCCGCAGACAGGGTAGAGTCGATGAGCAGTTCTTC
TRBJ1-3 . TRBV6-6 . CASTVTSGNTIYF TGTGCCAGCACGGTGACCTCTGGAAACACCATATATTTT
TRBJ2-3 TRBD1 TRBV28 . CASSQPGQGVTDTQYF TGTGCCAGCAGCCAGCCCGGACAGGGGGTCACAGATACGCAGTATTTT
TRBJ2-7 . TRBV6-2/TRBV6-3 . CASSYSPRLGYEQYF TGTGCCAGCAGTTACAGCCCCCGGTTGGGCTACGAGCAGTACTTC
TRBJ1-3 . TRBV9 . CASSSGQSSGNTIYF TGTGCCAGCAGCTCTGGACAGAGCTCTGGAAACACCATATATTTT
TRBJ1-3 . TRBV12-3/TRBV12-4 . CASRVHSGNTIYF TGTGCCAGCCGCGTGCACTCTGGAAACACCATATATTTT
TRBJ1-2 . TRBV19 . CASSIVSGQLNGYTF TGTGCCAGTAGTATAGTTTCTGGACAGTTGAATGGCTACACCTTC
TRBJ2-7 TRBD1 TRBV5-1 . CASSWGQTYEQYF TGCGCCAGCAGCTGGGGACAGACCTACGAGCAGTACTTC
TRBJ2-2 . TRBV20-1 . CSASRSGSTGELFF TGCAGTGCTAGTCGGTCGGGGTCCACCGGGGAGCTGTTTTTT
TRBJ1-2 TRBD1 TRBV12-3/TRBV12-4 . CASGRDRGYGYTF TGTGCCAGCGGGCGGGACAGGGGCTATGGCTACACCTTC
TRBJ1-5 TRBD1 TRBV6-5 . CASSHTRDRNQPQHF TGTGCCAGCAGCCACACCCGGGACAGAAATCAGCCCCAGCATTTT
TRBJ1-5 . TRBV30 . CAWSERGGNQPQHF TGTGCCTGGAGTGAAAGGGGGGGCAATCAGCCCCAGCATTTT
TRBJ1-2 . TRBV5-6 . CASSLGSDGYTF TGTGCCAGCAGCTTGGGAAGCGACGGCTACACCTTC
TRBJ2-1 TRBD2 TRBV18 . CASSPAGGHNEQFF TGTGCCAGCTCACCCGCGGGAGGGCACAATGAGCAGTTCTTC
TRBJ2-5 TRBD2 TRBV6-6 . CASRDSGGYPGTQYF TGTGCCAGCAGAGATAGCGGGGGTTACCCAGGGACCCAGTACTTC
TRBJ1-3 . TRBV6-6 . CASRGPGNTIYF TGTGCCAGCAGAGGGCCTGGAAACACCATATATTTT
TRBJ1-5 . TRBV19 . CASSRRVNNQPQHF TGTGCCAGTAGTAGGAGGGTCAACAATCAGCCCCAGCATTTT
TRBJ2-1 TRBD2 TRBV29-1 once CSVEGSLAGGSDNEQFF TGCAGCGTTGAAGGGTCCCTAGCGGGAGGGTCAGACAATGAGCAGTTCTTC
TRBJ1-4 . TRBV7-9 . CASSASGSETIGKLFF TGTGCCAGCAGCGCCAGTGGATCCGAAACCATTGGAAAACTGTTTTTT
TRBJ2-6 TRBD1 TRBV5-1 . CASTFHLGTGTGANVLTF TGCGCCAGCACCTTTCATCTTGGGACAGGGACCGGGGCCAACGTCCTGACTTTC
TRBJ1-2 . TRBV27 once CASSFFGGDGYTF TGTGCCAGCAGTTTCTTCGGGGGCGATGGCTACACCTTC
TRBJ2-1 TRBD2 TRBV5-1 . CASSSAGGNNEQFF TGCGCCAGCAGCTCGGCGGGAGGTAACAATGAGCAGTTCTTC
TRBJ2-5 . TRBV25-1 . CASSYEQGYQETQYF TGTGCCAGCAGTTATGAACAGGGATACCAAGAGACCCAGTACTTC
TRBJ2-1 TRBD2 TRBV11-2 once CASSTGTSGGNEQFF TGTGCCAGCAGCACCGGGACTAGCGGGGGCAATGAGCAGTTCTTC
TRBJ1-5 TRBD1 TRBV19 . CASRIGDRGYQPQHF TGTGCCAGTAGGATTGGGGACAGGGGGTATCAGCCCCAGCATTTT
TRBJ2-1 TRBD1 TRBV27 . CASSLKGQGPNNEQFF TGTGCCAGCAGTTTAAAGGGACAGGGCCCTAACAATGAGCAGTTCTTC
TRBJ1-1 TRBD1 TRBV6-5 . CASRDRPNTEAFF TGTGCCAGCCGGGACAGACCGAACACTGAAGCTTTCTTT
TRBJ2-1 . TRBV28 . CASSSPGSPYNEQFF TGTGCCAGCAGTTCCCCCGGGTCCCCCTACAATGAGCAGTTCTTC
TRBJ1-1 TRBD1 TRBV30 . CAWSSPGTGDFHTEAFF TGTGCCTGGAGTTCACCGGGGACAGGGGATTTCCACACTGAAGCTTTCTTT
TRBJ2-3 TRBD1 TRBV7-2 . CASSNRQGLGTDTQYF TGTGCCAGCAGCAACCGACAGGGTCTTGGCACAGATACGCAGTATTTT
TRBJ2-3 TRBD1 TRBV27 . CASSFVTGDTDTQYF TGTGCCAGCAGTTTCGTGACAGGGGACACAGATACGCAGTATTTT
TRBJ2-3 TRBD1 TRBV28 . CASSSPRGLQDTQYF TGTGCCAGCAGTTCACCCAGGGGGCTGCAAGATACGCAGTATTTT
TRBJ2-7 . TRBV2 . CASSDSPSYEQYF TGTGCCAGCAGTGACAGTCCCTCCTACGAGCAGTACTTC
TRBJ1-4 TRBD1 TRBV19 . CATRDRGNEKLFF TGTGCCACCCGGGACAGGGGTAATGAAAAACTGTTTTTT